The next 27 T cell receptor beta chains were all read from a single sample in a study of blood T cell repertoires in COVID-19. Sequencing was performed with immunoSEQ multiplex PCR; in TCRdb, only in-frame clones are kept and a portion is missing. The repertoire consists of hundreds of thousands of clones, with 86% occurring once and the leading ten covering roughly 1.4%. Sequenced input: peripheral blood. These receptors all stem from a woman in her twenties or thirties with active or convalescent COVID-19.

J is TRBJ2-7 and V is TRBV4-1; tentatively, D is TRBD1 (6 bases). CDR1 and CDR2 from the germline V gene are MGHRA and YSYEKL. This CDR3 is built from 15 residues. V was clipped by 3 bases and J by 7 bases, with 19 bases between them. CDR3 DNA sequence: TGCGCCAGCAGCCAGGGGGCGGACGCCCGTCGGGAGCAGTACTTC. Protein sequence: CASSQGADARREQYF.

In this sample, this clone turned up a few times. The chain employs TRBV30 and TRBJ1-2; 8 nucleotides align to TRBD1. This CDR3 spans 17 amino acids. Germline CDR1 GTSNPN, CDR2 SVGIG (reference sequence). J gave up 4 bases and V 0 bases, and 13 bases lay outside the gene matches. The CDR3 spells CAWSVDGQGRRGYGYTF. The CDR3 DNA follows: TGTGCCTGGAGTGTAGACGGACAGGGAAGAAGAGGCTATGGCTACACCTTC.

The CDR3 loop reads CTSSHASRGGYEQYF. The CDR3 DNA follows: TGCACCAGCAGCCACGCCTCACGCGGGGGCTACGAGCAGTACTTC. V and J are TRBV1 and TRBJ2-7; no DNA check was done on the table's D call, TRBD2. TRBV1 has pseudogene status. This CDR3 has 15 residues.

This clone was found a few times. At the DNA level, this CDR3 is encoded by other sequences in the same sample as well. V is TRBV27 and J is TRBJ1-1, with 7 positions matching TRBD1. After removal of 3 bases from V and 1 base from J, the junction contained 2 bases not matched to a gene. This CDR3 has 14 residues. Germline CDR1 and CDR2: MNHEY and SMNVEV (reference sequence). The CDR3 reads CASSFGTANTEAFF. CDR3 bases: TGTGCCAGCAGTTTCGGGACAGCGAACACTGAAGCTTTCTTT.

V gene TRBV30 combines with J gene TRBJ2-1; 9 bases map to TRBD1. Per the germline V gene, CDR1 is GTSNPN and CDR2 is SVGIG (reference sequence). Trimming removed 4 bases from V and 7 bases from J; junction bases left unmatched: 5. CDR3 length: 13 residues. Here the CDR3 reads CAWNRGRPNEQFF. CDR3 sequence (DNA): TGTGCCTGGAACAGGGGGCGGCCGAATGAGCAGTTCTTC.

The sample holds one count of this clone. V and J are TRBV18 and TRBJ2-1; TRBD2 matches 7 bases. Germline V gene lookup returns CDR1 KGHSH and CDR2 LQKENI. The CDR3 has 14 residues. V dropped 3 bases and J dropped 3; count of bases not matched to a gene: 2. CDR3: CASSPSSGYNEQFF. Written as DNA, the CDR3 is TGTGCCAGCTCACCCTCTAGCGGCTACAATGAGCAGTTCTTC.

The CDR3 region is CSVRSGSGEQYF. CDR3 nucleotides: TGCAGCGTTCGGAGCGGGAGCGGTGAGCAGTACTTC. The chain employs TRBV29-1 and TRBJ2-7; 8 bases are a match to TRBD2. J was trimmed by 7 bases and V by 5 bases; bases with no gene match: 7. The CDR3 length is 12 residues. Germline V lookup: CDR1 SQVTM, CDR2 ANQGSEA.

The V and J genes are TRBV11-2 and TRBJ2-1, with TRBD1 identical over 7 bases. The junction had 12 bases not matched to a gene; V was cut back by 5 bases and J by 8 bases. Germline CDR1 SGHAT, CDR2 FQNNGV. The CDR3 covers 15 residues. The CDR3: CASSAARQGIDEQFF. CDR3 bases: TGTGCCAGCAGCGCGGCGAGACAGGGTATCGATGAGCAGTTCTTC. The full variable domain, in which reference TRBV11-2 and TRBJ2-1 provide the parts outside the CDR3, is EAGVAQSPRYKIIEKRQSVAFWCNPISGHATLYWYQQILGQGPKLLIQFQNNGVVDDSQLPKDRFSAERLKGVDSTLKIQPAKLEDSAVYLCASSAARQGIDEQFFGPGTRLTVL.

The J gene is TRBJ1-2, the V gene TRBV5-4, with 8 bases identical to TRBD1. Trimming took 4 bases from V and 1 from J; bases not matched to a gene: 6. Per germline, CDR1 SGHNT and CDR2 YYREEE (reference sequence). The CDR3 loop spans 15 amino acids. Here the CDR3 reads CASSPTGGGNYGYTF. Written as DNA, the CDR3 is TGTGCCAGCAGCCCAACAGGGGGGGGTAACTATGGCTACACCTTC.

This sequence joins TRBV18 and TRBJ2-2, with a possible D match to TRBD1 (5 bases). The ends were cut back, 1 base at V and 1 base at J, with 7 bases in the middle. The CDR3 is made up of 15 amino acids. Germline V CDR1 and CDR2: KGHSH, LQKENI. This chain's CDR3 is CASSPQGRNTGELFF. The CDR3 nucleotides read TGTGCCAGCTCACCACAGGGGCGGAACACCGGGGAGCTGTTTTTT.

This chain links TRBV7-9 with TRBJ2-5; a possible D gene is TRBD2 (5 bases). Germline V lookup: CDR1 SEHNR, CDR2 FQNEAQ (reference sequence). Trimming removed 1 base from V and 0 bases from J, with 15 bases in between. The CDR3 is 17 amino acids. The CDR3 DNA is TGTGCCAGCAGCTTAGGCTTGGATAGCGCCAACCAAGAGACCCAGTACTTC. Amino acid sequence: CASSLGLDSANQETQYF. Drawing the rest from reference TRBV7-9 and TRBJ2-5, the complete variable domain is DTGVSQNPRHKITKRGQNVTFRCDPISEHNRLYWYRQTLGQGPEFLTYFQNEAQLEKSRLLSDRFSAERPKGSFSTLEIQRTEQGDSAMYLCASSLGLDSANQETQYFGPGTRLLVL.

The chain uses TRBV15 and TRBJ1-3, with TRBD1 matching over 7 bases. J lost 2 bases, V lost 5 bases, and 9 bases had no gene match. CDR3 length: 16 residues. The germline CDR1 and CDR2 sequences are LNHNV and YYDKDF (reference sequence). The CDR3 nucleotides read TGTGCCACCAGCTTAGGGGGCGCAGGGACTGGAAACACCATATATTTT. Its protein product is CATSLGGAGTGNTIYF.

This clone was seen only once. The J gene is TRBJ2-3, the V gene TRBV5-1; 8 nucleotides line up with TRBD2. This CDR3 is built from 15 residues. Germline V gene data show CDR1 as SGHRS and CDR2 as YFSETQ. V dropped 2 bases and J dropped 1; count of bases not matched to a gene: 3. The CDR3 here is CASSFSGVGTDTQYF. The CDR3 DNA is TGCGCCAGCAGCTTTAGCGGGGTCGGCACAGATACGCAGTATTTT. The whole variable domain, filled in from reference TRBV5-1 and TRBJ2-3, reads KAGVTQTPRYLIKTRGQQVTLSCSPISGHRSVSWYQQTPGQGLQFLFEYFSETQRNKGNFPGRFSGRQFSNSRSEMNVSTLELGDSALYLCASSFSGVGTDTQYFGPGTRLTVL.

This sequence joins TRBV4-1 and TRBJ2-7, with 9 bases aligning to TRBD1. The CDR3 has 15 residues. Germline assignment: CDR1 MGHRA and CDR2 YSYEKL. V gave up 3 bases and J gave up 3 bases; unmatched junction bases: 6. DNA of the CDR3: TGCGCCAGCAGCCAGGGGACAGGGAAGGGCTACGAGCAGTACTTC. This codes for CASSQGTGKGYEQYF.

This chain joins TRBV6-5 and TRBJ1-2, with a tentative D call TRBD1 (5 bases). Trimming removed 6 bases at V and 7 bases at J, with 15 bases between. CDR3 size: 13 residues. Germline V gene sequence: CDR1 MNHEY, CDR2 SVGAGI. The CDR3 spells CASSLQVLAGYTF. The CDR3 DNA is TGTGCCAGCAGCCTACAGGTGCTGGCTGGCTACACCTTC.

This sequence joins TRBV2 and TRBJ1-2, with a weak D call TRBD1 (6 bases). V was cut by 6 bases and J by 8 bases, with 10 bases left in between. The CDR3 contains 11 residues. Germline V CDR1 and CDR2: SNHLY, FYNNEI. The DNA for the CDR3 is TGTGCCAGCAGGAGGGGGTCCGGCTACACCTTC. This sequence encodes CASRRGSGYTF.

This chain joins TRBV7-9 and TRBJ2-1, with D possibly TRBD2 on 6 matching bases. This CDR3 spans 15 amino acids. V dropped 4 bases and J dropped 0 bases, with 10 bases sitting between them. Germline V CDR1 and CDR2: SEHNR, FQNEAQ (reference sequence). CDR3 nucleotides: TGTGCCAGCAGCTCGAGGGACTTCTCCTACAATGAGCAGTTCTTC. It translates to CASSSRDFSYNEQFF.

The CDR3 region has the DNA TGCGCCAGCAGCCTTGGGGGGACGGGGCGGGATGGCTACACCTTC. Amino acids: CASSLGGTGRDGYTF. The chain recombines TRBV4-1 with TRBJ1-2; TRBD1 is a possible D gene (5 bases). Trimming left V 4 bases short and J 6 bases short, with 18 bases between. The CDR3 length is 15 residues. Germline V gene data show CDR1 as MGHRA and CDR2 as YSYEKL.

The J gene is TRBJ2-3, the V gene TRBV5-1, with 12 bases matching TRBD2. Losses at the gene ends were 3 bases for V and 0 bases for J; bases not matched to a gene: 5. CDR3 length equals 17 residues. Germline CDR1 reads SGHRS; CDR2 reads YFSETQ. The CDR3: CASSSGLAGGSTDTQYF. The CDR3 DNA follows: TGCGCCAGCAGCTCGGGACTAGCGGGCGGTAGCACAGATACGCAGTATTTT.

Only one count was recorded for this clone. The DNA for the CDR3 is TGTGCCAGCAGCAAAAACCGGGAGTCGGGGGAAAAACTGTTTTTT. It translates to CASSKNRESGEKLFF. The gene calls are TRBV6-2 or TRBV6-3 and TRBJ1-4, with D unclear. Germline CDR1 MNHEY, CDR2 SVGEGT. CDR3 length equals 15 residues. The V gene lost 6 bases and the J gene lost 8 bases, with 19 bases spanning the gap.

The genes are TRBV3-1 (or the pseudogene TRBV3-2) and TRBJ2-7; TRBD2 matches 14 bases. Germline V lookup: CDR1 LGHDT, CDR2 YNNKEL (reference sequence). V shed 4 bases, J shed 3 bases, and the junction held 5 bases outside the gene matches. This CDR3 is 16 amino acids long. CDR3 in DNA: TGTGCCAGCAGCCCCAGACTAGCGGGGGGGGGCTACGAGCAGTACTTC. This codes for CASSPRLAGGGYEQYF.

For the CDR3, the DNA is TGTGCCTGGAATGCAGGGTCGAATGAGCAGTTCTTC. This encodes CAWNAGSNEQFF. J is TRBJ2-1 and V is TRBV30; D may be TRBD1 (5 bases). V lost 4 bases and J lost 7, with 11 bases in between. The CDR3 consists of 12 residues. Germline CDR1 is GTSNPN and CDR2 is SVGIG (reference sequence).

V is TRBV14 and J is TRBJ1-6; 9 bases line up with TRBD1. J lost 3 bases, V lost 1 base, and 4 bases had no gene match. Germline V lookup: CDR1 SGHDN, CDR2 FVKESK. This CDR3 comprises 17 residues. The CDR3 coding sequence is TGTGCCAGCAGCCAAGGAACAGGGGGCCACTATAATTCACCCCTCCACTTT. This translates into CASSQGTGGHYNSPLHF. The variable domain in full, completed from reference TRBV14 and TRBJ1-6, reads EAGVTQFPSHSVIEKGQTVTLRCDPISGHDNLYWYRRVMGKEIKFLLHFVKESKQDESGMPNNRFLAERTGGTYSTLKVQPAELEDSGVYFCASSQGTGGHYNSPLHFGNGTRLTVT.

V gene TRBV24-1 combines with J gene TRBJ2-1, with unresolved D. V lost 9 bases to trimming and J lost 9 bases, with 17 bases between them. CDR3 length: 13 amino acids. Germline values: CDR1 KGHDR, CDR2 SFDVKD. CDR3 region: CATQNYDLGEQFF. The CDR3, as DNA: TGTGCCACCCAAAACTACGATTTGGGTGAGCAGTTCTTC.

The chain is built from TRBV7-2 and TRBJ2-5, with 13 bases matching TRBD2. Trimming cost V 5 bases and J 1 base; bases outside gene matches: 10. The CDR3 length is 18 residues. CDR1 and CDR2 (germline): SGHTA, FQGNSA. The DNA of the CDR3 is TGTGCCAGCAGCACCCCCGGGACTAGCGGGGACTTCCAAGAGACCCAGTACTTC. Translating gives CASSTPGTSGDFQETQYF.

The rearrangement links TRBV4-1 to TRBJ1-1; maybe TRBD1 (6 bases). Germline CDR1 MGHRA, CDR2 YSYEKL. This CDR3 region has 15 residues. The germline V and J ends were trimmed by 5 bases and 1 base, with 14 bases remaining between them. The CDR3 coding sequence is TGCGCCAGCAGCTCTCCCGGGACAACGAACACTGAAGCTTTCTTT. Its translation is CASSSPGTTNTEAFF.

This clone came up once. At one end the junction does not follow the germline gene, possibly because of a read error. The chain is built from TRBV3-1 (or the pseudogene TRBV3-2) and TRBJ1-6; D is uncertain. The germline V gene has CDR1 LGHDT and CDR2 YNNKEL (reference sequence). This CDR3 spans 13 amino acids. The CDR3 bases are TGTGCCAGCAGCAAAGACACTAGTTCACCCCTCCACTTT. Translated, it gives CASSKDTSSPLHF.